Listed here are 8 T cell receptor beta chains from one sample, sequenced in a study of T cell responses to AZD1222 COVID-19 vaccine. This table comes from immunoSEQ multiplex PCR, and its TCRdb copy is limited to in-frame clones, with some not included. This sample yields some 90,000 clones, of which approximately 89% are seen a single time; less than 5.5% belongs to the top ten. The sequences come from peripheral blood, collected on day 0 of MenACWY control vaccination. Receptor source: an adult in good health.

The CDR3: CASSERPAHEAFF. The CDR3 DNA reads TGCGCCAGCAGTGAGCGGCCGGCCCATGAAGCTTTCTTT. The chain recombines TRBV10-1 with TRBJ1-1; no clear D. Trimming cost V 2 bases and J 7 bases, with 11 bases left between them. CDR3 length equals 13 residues. The germline V gene has CDR1 WNHNN and CDR2 SYGVQD (reference sequence).

The chain recombines TRBV19 with TRBJ2-2, with 7 bases lining up with TRBD1. V shed 4 bases, J shed 2 bases, and the junction held 13 bases outside the gene matches. Germline assignment: CDR1 LNHDA and CDR2 SQIVND (reference sequence). The CDR3 runs to 18 residues. The CDR3 region is CASSTSLGQKLNTGELFF. CDR3 bases: TGTGCCAGTAGTACTAGCTTGGGACAGAAATTAAACACCGGGGAGCTGTTTTTT. The entire variable domain, with the rest obtained from reference TRBV19 and TRBJ2-2, is as follows: DGGITQSPKYLFRKEGQNVTLSCEQNLNHDAMYWYRQDPGQGLRLIYYSQIVNDFQKGDIAEGYSVSREKKESFPLTVTSAQKNPTAFYLCASSTSLGQKLNTGELFFGEGSRLTVL.

In DNA form, the CDR3 reads TGTGCCACCAGCAGAGGAAAAGGTCTCAATCAGCCCCAGCATTTT. Protein product: CATSRGKGLNQPQHF. The chain has TRBV15 and TRBJ1-5; unclear D gene. The CDR3 extends over 15 amino acids. The V end lost 1 base, the J end lost 3 bases, and 10 bases lay between the germline ends. CDR1 LNHNV and CDR2 YYDKDF come from the germline V gene (reference sequence).

The chain couples TRBV29-1 to TRBJ2-1, with 9 bases aligning to TRBD2. Germline lookup yields CDR1 SQVTM and CDR2 ANQGSEA. The V and J ends lost 7 bases and 13 bases, in that order; junction bases with no gene match: 8. CDR3 size: 11 residues. The CDR3 spells CSDISGSTQFF. CDR3 DNA sequence: TGCAGCGACATTAGCGGGAGCACCCAGTTCTTC.

This clone came up once. This sequence joins TRBV25-1 and TRBJ2-2; 7 positions match TRBD1. The J segment lost 2 bases and the V segment lost 6 bases, leaving 6 bases of the junction unmatched. The CDR3 spans 15 residues. Germline V lookup: CDR1 MGHDK, CDR2 SYGVNS. Written as DNA, the CDR3 is TGTGCCAGCAGCACACGGACAGGAAACACCGGGGAGCTGTTTTTT. It yields the protein CASSTRTGNTGELFF.

The chain uses TRBV11-2 and TRBJ2-6; no clear D. V lost 6 bases to trimming and J lost 2 bases, with 2 bases between them. The CDR3 runs to 12 residues. CDR1 and CDR2 (germline): SGHAT, FQNNGV. CDR3 region: CASRAGANVLTF. CDR3 sequence (DNA): TGTGCCAGCAGAGCTGGGGCCAACGTCCTGACTTTC. Based on the CDR3 plus reference TRBV11-2 and TRBJ2-6, the full variable domain is EAGVAQSPRYKIIEKRQSVAFWCNPISGHATLYWYQQILGQGPKLLIQFQNNGVVDDSQLPKDRFSAERLKGVDSTLKIQPAKLEDSAVYLCASRAGANVLTFGAGSRLTVL.

The chain links TRBV19 to TRBJ2-7; D possibly matches TRBD1 or TRBD2 (5 bases each). V lost 5 bases and J lost 2, with 13 bases in between. The CDR3 runs 14 residues. Germline CDR1 is LNHDA and CDR2 is SQIVND (reference sequence). The CDR3 nucleotides are TGTGCCAGTAGTGAGACCGGGACGGCCTACGAGCAGTACTTC. It yields the protein CASSETGTAYEQYF.

This chain joins TRBV25-1 and TRBJ2-7, with a tentative D call TRBD1 (6 bases). The CDR3 has 15 residues. In germline, CDR1 is MGHDK, CDR2 SYGVNS. V lost 3 bases and J lost 3, with 15 bases in between. The DNA of the CDR3 is TGTGCCAGCAGTGACCCAGCTGGGGGACACTACGAGCAGTACTTC. Translation: CASSDPAGGHYEQYF.